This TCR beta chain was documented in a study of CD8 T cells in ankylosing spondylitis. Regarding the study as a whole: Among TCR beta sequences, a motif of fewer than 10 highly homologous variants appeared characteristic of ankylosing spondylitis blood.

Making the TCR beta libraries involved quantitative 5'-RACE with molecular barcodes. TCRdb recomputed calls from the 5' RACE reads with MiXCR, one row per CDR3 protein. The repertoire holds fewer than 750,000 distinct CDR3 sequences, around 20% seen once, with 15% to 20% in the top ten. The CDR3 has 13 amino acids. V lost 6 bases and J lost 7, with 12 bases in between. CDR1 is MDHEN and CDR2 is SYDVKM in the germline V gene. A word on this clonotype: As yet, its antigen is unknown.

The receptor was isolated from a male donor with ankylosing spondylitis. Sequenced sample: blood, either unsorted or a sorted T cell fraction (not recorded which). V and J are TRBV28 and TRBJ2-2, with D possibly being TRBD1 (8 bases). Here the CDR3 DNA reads TGTGCCAGCAGACAGGGGGGGTACGGGGAGCTGTTTTTT. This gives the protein CASRQGGYGELFF. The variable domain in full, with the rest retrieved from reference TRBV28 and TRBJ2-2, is DVKVTQSSRYLVKRTGEKVFLECVQDMDHENMFWYRQDPGLGLRLIYFSYDVKMKEKGDIPEGYSVSREKKERFSLILESASTNQTSMYLCASRQGGYGELFFGEGSRLTVL.